This TCR beta chain is from a study of shared clonotypes between healthy human individuals (dated by TCRdb to 2019 to 2021). With respect to the entire study: Three men and a couple of women, aged 18 to 49 years, made up the cohort. For each donor, CD4 naive and CD4 memory were each given three plates, CD8 naive was given two plates, and CD8 memory was given one plate. Blood TCR repertoires of about 5 healthy adults were deeply sequenced to estimate repertoire size and the extent of clonotype sharing between individuals. To increase sequencing depth and limit assay-specific biases, different laboratories used diverse techniques to prepare libraries and sequence TCR repertoires. Leukapheresis yielded between about 0.94 and 8.9 billion PBMCs per donor. The full study reports these points: Based on pairwise subsampling, the degree of clonotype sharing among donors was expected to be affected by sequencing depth. Across a few donors, about 5.2% of naive CD4, roughly 3.4% of naive CD8, under 2.5% of memory CD4, and roughly 0.41% of memory CD8 clonotypes were shared. Because the study included only a small number of donors, the genetic and exposure-history diversity represented was limited. Naive subsets generally had larger estimated clonotype richness than memory subsets. Only blood was sampled, and tissue TCR repertoires likely differ from those in blood. Rarefaction of sorted-subset datasets indicated incomplete sequencing despite the large sequencing depth. Compared with non-shared clonotypes, clonotypes shared by all four sorted-subset donors had higher generation probabilities.

The germline V gene encodes CDR1 MNHNS and CDR2 SASEGT. The CDR3 measures 12 amino acids from cysteine to phenylalanine. Just CDR3 DNA is preserved here, 36 bases in frame from base 1. Trimming takes 0 bases from V and 5 bases from J, and the germline ends sit 4 bases apart. The donors were healthy, HIV-negative adults who had no recently reported acute infections or vaccinations. Every donor was a Caucasian adult living in Nashville, Tennessee, USA. CD4+ T cells were enriched by magnetic negative selection, after which naive cells were positively selected on CD45RA and the negative fraction was taken as the memory subset. Blood was obtained by leukapheresis, after which PBMCs were separated by Ficoll-Histopaque density gradient centrifugation and cryopreserved in liquid nitrogen vapor phase. Analytical flow cytometry was used to check the purity and quantity of every magnetically sorted T cell population. Each sorted fraction had its genomic DNA isolated and then quantified by UV absorbance on a Nanodrop 2000c.

TCR CDR3 regions were amplified from genomic DNA by multiplex PCR using the deep immunoSEQ assay. Extracted genomic DNA from each cell subset was distributed evenly across all wells of several immunoSEQ 96-well plates, and each plate was treated as a replicate. For sorted subsets, each replicate PCR was loaded with roughly 0.2 ug genomic DNA, equivalent to roughly 30,000 T cell genomes. The purified libraries were quantified using a Qubit 3.0 fluorometer, sized with a Bioanalyzer 2100, and then quantified again using the KAPA Library Quantification kit. Each immunoSEQ 96-well plate was sequenced on its own single-read 150-cycle Illumina NextSeq 550 flow cell. The paper's processing steps were these. Because the immunoSEQ output held only junctional sequences and lacked quality scores, the filtering could not match the filtering applied to full-length reads. Sequences were annotated with PyIR, a Python wrapper for IgBLAST v1.9, and V/J genes and CDR3 were assigned using IMGT germline references. Reads were filtered out if the reads had weak V/J assignments (E-value above 1e-6), no CDR3, stop codons, out-of-frame junctions, or ambiguous translated residues. V3J clonotypes were defined by identical inferred V gene, J gene, and CDR3 amino acid sequence. Percentage overlap between repertoires was computed as shared unique clonotypes divided by the size of the smaller repertoire. Richness of each repertoire was evaluated using RTK rarefaction, the Chao1 estimator, and Recon v2.1 estimates of unobserved clonotypes. Generation probabilities were computed with OLGA for all TCRbeta clonotypes obtained by the gDNA method from several donors. Drawn from immuneACCESS, this table holds only the in-frame rearrangements with V and J called that TCRdb kept. Clones are partly lost; checked studies trace under half to an unresolved V gene and leave the rest unexplained. V and J calls and clone size come straight from that table; D and trimming were deduced from the DNA. The sample table records around 1,000,000 clones; 70% to 80% of these occur just once. Approximately 0.95% of the sample belongs to the ten largest clones.

Notes on this clone: The antigen this receptor binds is unknown. No base-level quality is on record; no much larger clone is a single base apart. The same CDR3 also results from other DNA sequences found in this sample.

Sequencing was performed on memory CD4+ T cells from PBMCs. Explained via the paper, the cell subset or site label denotes: CD45RA-negative fraction. This clonotype originated in a man aged 18 to 29 in good health. Some clones in this sample may be carry-over from other donors' samples. The rearranged segments are TRBV6-1 and TRBJ2-5; no D gene is confidently identified. The DNA sequence is TGTGCCAGCAGTGAAGCGGTGGAGACCCAGTACTTC. Translated, it gives CASSEAVETQYF.